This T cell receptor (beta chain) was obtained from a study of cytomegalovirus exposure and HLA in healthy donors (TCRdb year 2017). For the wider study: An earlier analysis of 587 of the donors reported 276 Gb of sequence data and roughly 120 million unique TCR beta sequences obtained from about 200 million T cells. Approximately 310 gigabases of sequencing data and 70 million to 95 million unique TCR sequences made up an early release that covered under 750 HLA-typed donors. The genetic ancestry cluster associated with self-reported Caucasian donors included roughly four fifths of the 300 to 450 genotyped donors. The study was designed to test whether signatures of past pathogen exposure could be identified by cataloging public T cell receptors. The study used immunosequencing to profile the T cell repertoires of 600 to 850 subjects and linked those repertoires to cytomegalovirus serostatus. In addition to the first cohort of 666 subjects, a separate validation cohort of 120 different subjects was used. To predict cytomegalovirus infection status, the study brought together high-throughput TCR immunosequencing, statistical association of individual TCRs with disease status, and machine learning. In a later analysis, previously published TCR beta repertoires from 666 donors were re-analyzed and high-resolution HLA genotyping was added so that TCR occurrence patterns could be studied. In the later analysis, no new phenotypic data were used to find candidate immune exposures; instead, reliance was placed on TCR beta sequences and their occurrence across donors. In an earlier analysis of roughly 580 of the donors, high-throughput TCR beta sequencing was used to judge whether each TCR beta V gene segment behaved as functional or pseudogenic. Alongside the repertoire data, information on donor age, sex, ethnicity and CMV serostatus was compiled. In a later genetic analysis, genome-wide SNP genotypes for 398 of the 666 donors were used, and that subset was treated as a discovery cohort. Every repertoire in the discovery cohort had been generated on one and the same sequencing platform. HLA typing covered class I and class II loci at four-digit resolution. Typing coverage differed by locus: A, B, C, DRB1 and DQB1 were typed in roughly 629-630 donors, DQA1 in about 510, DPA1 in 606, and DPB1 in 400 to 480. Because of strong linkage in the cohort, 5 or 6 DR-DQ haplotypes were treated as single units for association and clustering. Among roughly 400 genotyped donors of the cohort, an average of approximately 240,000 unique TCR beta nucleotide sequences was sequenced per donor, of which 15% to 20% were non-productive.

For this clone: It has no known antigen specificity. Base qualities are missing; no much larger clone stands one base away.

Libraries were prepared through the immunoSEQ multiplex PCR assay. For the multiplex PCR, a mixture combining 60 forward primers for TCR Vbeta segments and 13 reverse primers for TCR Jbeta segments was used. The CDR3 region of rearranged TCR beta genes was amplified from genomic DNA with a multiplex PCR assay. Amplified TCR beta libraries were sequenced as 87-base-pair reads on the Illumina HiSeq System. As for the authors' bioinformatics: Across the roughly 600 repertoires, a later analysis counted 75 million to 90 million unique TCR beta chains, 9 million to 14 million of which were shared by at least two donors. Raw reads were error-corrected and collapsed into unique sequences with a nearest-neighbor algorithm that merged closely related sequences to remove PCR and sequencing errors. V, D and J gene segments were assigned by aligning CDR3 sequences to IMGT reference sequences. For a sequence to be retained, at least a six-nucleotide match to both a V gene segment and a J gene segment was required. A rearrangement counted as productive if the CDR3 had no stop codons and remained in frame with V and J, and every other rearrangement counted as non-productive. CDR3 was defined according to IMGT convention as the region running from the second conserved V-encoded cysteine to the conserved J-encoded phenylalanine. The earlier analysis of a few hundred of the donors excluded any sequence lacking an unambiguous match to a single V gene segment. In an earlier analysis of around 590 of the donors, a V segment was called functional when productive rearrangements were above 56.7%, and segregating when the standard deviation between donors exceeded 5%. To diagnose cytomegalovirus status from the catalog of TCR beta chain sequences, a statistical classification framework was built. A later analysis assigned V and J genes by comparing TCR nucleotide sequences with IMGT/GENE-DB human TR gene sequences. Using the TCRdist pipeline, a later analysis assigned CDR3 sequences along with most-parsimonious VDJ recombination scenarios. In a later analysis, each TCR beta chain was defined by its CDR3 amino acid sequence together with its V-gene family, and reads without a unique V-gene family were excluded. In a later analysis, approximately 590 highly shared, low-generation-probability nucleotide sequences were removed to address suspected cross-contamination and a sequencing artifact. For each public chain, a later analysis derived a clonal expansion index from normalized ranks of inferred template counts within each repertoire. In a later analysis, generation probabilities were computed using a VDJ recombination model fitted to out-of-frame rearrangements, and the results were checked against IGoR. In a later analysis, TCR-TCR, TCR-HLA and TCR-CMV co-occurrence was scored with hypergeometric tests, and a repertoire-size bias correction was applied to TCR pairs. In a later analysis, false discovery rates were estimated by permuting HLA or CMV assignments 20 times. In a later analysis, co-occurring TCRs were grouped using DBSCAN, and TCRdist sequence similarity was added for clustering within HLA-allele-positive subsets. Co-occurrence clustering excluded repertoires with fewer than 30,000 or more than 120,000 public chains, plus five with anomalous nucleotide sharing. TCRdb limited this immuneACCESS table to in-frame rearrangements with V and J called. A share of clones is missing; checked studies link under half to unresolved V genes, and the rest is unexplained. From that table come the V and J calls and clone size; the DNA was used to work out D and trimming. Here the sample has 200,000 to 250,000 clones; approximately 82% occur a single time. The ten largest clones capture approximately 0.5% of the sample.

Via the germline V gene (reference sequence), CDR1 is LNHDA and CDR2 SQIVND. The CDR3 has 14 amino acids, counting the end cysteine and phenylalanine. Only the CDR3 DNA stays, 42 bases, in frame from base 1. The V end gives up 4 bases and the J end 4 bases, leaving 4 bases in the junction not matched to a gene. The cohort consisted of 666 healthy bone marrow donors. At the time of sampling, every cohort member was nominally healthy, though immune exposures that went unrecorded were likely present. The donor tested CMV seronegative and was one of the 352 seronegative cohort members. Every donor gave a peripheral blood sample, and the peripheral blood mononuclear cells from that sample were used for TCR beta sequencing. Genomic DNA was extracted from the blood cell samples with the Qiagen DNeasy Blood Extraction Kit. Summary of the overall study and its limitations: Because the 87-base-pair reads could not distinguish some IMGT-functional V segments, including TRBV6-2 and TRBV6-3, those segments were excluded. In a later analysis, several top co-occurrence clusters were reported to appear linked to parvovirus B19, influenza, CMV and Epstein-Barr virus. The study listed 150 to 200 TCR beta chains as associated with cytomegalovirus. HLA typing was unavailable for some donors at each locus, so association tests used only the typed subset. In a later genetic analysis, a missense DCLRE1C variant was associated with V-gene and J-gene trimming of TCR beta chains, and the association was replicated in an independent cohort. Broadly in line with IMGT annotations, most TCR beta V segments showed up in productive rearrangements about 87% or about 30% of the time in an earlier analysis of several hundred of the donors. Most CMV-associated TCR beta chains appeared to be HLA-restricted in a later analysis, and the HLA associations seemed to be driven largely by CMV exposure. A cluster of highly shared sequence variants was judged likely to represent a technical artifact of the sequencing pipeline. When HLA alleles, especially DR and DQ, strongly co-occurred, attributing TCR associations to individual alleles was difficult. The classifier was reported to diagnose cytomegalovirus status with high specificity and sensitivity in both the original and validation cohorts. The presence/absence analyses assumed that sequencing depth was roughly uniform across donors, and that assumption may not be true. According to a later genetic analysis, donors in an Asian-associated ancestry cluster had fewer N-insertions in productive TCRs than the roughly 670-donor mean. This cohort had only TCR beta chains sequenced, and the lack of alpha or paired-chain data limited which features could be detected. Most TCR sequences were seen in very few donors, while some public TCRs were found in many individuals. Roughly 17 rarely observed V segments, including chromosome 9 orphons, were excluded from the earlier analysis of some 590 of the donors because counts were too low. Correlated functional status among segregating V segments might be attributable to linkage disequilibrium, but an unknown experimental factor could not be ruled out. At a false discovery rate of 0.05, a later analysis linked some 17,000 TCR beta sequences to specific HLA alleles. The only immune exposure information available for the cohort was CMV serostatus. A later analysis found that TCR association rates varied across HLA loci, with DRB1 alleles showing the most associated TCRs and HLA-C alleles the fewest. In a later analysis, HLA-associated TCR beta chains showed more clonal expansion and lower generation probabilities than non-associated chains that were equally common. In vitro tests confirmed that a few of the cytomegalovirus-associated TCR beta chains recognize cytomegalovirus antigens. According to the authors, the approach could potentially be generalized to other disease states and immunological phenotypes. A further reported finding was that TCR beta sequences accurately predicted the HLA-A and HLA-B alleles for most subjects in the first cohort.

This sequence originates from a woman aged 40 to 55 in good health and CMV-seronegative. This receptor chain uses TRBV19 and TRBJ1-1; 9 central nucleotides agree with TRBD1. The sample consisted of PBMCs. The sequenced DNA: TGTGCCAGTAGTACCGGGACAGGGAGCACTGAAGCTTTCTTT. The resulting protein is CASSTGTGSTEAFF.